This entry is about one T cell receptor beta chain. The antigen remains unidentified. Sorted regulatory T cells were CD4-positive, CD25-high and CD127-low or negative. The data originate from a study of B cell selection in AIRE deficiency. Study-wide findings and caveats: With only TCRbeta sequenced, roughly 40% of shared healthy Treg sequences overlapped Tconv.

Libraries were prepared by immunoSEQ multiplex PCR; TCRdb keeps only in-frame clonotypes and omits some of them. The sample has roughly 24,000 clones, about nine tenths seen once. Germline V lookup: CDR1 SGHRS, CDR2 YFSETQ. With 0 bases clipped from V and 0 bases from J, the junction kept 10 bases outside the gene matches. The CDR3 contains 19 residues. The chain joins TRBV5-1 to TRBJ2-5; TRBD1 aligns across 11 bases. The clonotype originates from a human donor in good health. The sequencing input was CD4+CD25+ Tregs sorted from PBMCs. The CDR3 loop reads CASSLAPGTGGTYQETQYF. The CDR3 DNA reads as TGCGCCAGCAGCTTGGCCCCAGGGACAGGGGGGACGTACCAAGAGACCCAGTACTTC.